These 10 T cell receptor beta chains came from one sample sequenced in a study of T-cell memory formation after mild COVID-19. TCRdb processed the 5' RACE reads anew with MiXCR; each CDR3 protein has one entry. The sample includes about 540,000 distinct CDR3 sequences, 20% of them seen just once. The sequenced sample consisted of PBMCs or a T cell subset sorted from them (not recorded which). Receptor source: an adult woman who had mild COVID-19 (a few samples of this study predate the infection). Cell type and time point are not known.

This clonotype turned up a few times. The J gene is TRBJ1-5, the V gene TRBV20-1; D might be TRBD1 (5 bases). CDR3 length: 12 residues. V lost 1 base to trimming and J lost 15 bases, with 16 bases between them. The germline V gene encodes CDR1 DFQATT and CDR2 SNEGSKA (reference sequence). This chain's CDR3 is CSARAPGLGGHF. CDR3 nucleotide sequence: TGCAGTGCTAGAGCCCCGGGACTTGGGGGGCATTTT.

The chain employs TRBV29-1 and TRBJ1-1; 7 nucleotides agree with TRBD1. The junction had 3 bases not matched to a gene; V was cut back by 7 bases and J by 1 base. Germline CDR1 SQVTM, CDR2 ANQGSEA. This CDR3 spans 12 amino acids. The CDR3 DNA reads TGCAGCGCCGGGACAGAGAACACTGAAGCTTTCTTT. Protein product: CSAGTENTEAFF.

The chain employs TRBV7-8 and TRBJ1-3, with unresolved D. Germline CDR1 is SGHVS and CDR2 is FQNEAQ. Trimming pared 1 base from V and 0 bases from J, leaving 10 bases between. The CDR3 is 16 amino acids. CDR3 region: CASSLGRPYSGNTIYF. DNA of the CDR3: TGTGCCAGCAGCTTAGGGCGGCCGTACTCTGGAAACACCATATATTTT.

The J gene is TRBJ1-1, the V gene TRBV9; D is unclear. The V gene's germline CDR1 is SGDLS and CDR2 YYNGEE. The CDR3 contains 12 residues. The ends were cut back, 0 bases at V and 3 bases at J, with 3 bases in the middle. CDR3 nucleotide sequence: TGTGCCAGCAGCGTAGACGACACTGAAGCTTTCTTT. Protein product: CASSVDDTEAFF. The whole variable domain, remainder taken from reference TRBV9 and TRBJ1-1, is DSGVTQTPKHLITATGQRVTLRCSPRSGDLSVYWYQQSLDQGLQFLIQYYNGEERAKGNILERFSAQQFPDLHSELNLSSLELGDSALYFCASSVDDTEAFFGQGTRLTVV.

This clonotype occurred a few times. The genes are TRBV4-3 and TRBJ2-6; unclear D gene. In germline, CDR1 is LGHNA, CDR2 YSLEER. Trimming took off 1 base at V and 2 bases at J, with 12 bases between the two ends. The CDR3 consists of 17 residues. CDR3 in amino acids: CASSQGWTAAGANVLTF. CDR3 DNA: TGCGCCAGCAGCCAAGGTTGGACGGCGGCTGGGGCCAACGTCCTGACTTTC.

In this sample, this clonotype turned up a few times. The CDR3 DNA reads as TGTGCCAGCAGCTTGGGAGCGGGAGGGCCAAGCTCCTACGAGCAGTACTTC. Translating it yields CASSLGAGGPSSYEQYF. The rearrangement uses TRBV5-5 and TRBJ2-7, with 10 positions matching TRBD2. V shed 0 bases and J 0 bases; nucleotides not matched to a gene: 6. From germline, CDR1 is SGHKS and CDR2 YYEKEE (reference sequence). The CDR3 has 17 residues.

This chain joins TRBV5-6 and TRBJ2-3; 9 nucleotides agree with TRBD2. The CDR3 covers 18 residues. With 0 bases clipped from V and 2 bases from J, the junction kept 10 bases outside the gene matches. Germline V lookup: CDR1 SGHDT, CDR2 YYEEEE. The CDR3 region has the DNA TGTGCCAGCAGCTTGGCCATAGCGGGGGTCCCACTCACAGATACGCAGTATTTT. As protein: CASSLAIAGVPLTDTQYF.

This clonotype was seen repeatedly, ten times or more. The V gene is TRBV29-1, the J gene TRBJ2-7; 8 nucleotides line up with TRBD2. Germline trimming cut 1 base from V and 2 bases from J; bases unmatched to any gene: 7. There are 15 residues in the CDR3. The germline V gene encodes CDR1 SQVTM and CDR2 ANQGSEA. The CDR3 sequence is CSVEVTTSAAYEQYF. The CDR3, as DNA: TGCAGCGTTGAAGTCACGACTAGCGCAGCCTACGAGCAGTACTTC.

This clonotype has at least ten counts. The chain combines TRBV5-1 with TRBJ2-3; 7 bases match TRBD1. Per the germline V gene, CDR1 is SGHRS and CDR2 is YFSETQ. There are 16 residues in the CDR3. J was trimmed by 2 bases and V by 1 base; bases with no gene match: 7. CDR3 nucleotides: TGCGCCAGCAGCTTGCCCGGGACAGACTTCACAGATACGCAGTATTTT. It translates to CASSLPGTDFTDTQYF.

The table lists this clonotype with a few counts. The chain recombines TRBV30 with TRBJ1-3, with D unresolved. Trimming removed 4 bases at V and 0 bases at J, with 10 bases between. There are 14 residues in the CDR3. CDR1 is GTSNPN, CDR2 SVGIG, per germline (reference sequence). The CDR3 coding sequence is TGTGCCTGGAAAAGCAACCGCTCTGGAAACACCATATATTTT. Amino acid sequence: CAWKSNRSGNTIYF. Variable domain in full (rest from reference TRBV30 and TRBJ1-3): SQTIHQWPATLVQPVGSPLSLECTVEGTSNPNLYWYRQAAGRGLQLLFYSVGIGQISSEVPQNLSASRPQDRQFILSSKKLLLSDSGFYLCAWKSNRSGNTIYFGEGSWLTVV.